This T cell receptor beta chain was sequenced during a study of T cell responses to AZD1222 COVID-19 vaccine. Study results and caveats: Recipients of AZD1222 seropositive at baseline numbered only 5 or 6. Unmutated variant regions are reportedly the target of nearly half of TCRs that are spike-specific. The sample set comprised mostly white British donors with more females, and clonal diversity was possibly underestimated. Vaccination with two AZD1222 doses was followed by a rise in Spike-specific TCR breadth and depth.

Germline V gene lookup returns CDR1 SGHTS and CDR2 YDEGEE. V lost 4 bases to trimming and J lost 3 bases; unmatched junction nucleotides: 1. CDR3 size: 12 residues. The repertoire was sequenced with immunoSEQ multiplex PCR; TCRdb's copy has only in-frame clones and lacks some. This sample has about 180,000 clones, with approximately 95% found just once. In the case of this clone: What it binds is unknown.

Sequencing used peripheral blood, obtained 28 days after the second dose of the MenACWY control vaccine. J is TRBJ2-7 and V is TRBV5-8; 7 bases line up with TRBD2. This clonotype was sampled from an adult who received the MenACWY meningococcal vaccine as a control. In DNA, the CDR3 is TGTGCCAGCAGCCCGGGGGGCTACGAGCAGTACTTC. This gives the protein CASSPGGYEQYF.